A single sample gave rise to the 12 T cell receptor beta chains below, sequenced in a study of T-cell memory formation after mild COVID-19 (dated by TCRdb to the early 2020s). Library preparation employed 5' RACE. Sequencer: Illumina NovaSeq 6000. TCRdb reprocessing: public reads trimmed at Q25 with fastp, clones called with MiXCR, in-frame beta chains kept. Every distinct CDR3 protein forms one entry, paired with its most common genes and DNA. The sample records 500,000 to 550,000 distinct CDR3 sequences, about 20% of which are singletons. The top ten clonotypes cover under 15% of the sample. Material for sequencing was PBMCs or a T cell subset sorted from them (not recorded which). The source is an adult woman who had mild COVID-19 (a few samples of this study predate the infection). The sample titles of this study are shuffled in the database, so cell type and time point are left out; the donor was told from shared clones.

The chain carries TRBV14 and TRBJ2-1; TRBD2 is a possible D gene (7 bases). The CDR3 is 16 residues long. Trimming removed 4 bases at V and 7 bases at J, with 20 bases between. The germline V gene encodes CDR1 SGHDN and CDR2 FVKESK. Written as DNA, the CDR3 is TGTGCCAGCAGCCCCCTCGGACAGTCGGGAGGAAATGAGCAGTTCTTC. Its translation is CASSPLGQSGGNEQFF.

The J gene is TRBJ1-2, the V gene TRBV7-8; D unresolved. V was clipped by 1 base and J by 0 bases, with 12 bases between them. This CDR3 region has 16 residues. CDR1 and CDR2 (germline): SGHVS, FQNEAQ. The CDR3 here is CASSLVGTKPNYGYTF. The CDR3 DNA reads as TGTGCCAGCAGCTTAGTGGGAACCAAACCTAACTATGGCTACACCTTC.

This clonotype was found a few times. The chain combines TRBV24-1 with TRBJ2-3; 9 nucleotides align to TRBD2. This CDR3 is 17 amino acids long. The V and J ends lost 1 base and 2 bases, in that order; junction bases with no gene match: 6. Germline V gene lookup returns CDR1 KGHDR and CDR2 SFDVKD. CDR3: CATSDLGAGGTTDTQYF. The CDR3 bases are TGTGCCACCAGTGATTTAGGAGCGGGGGGAACCACAGATACGCAGTATTTT.

The chain couples TRBV5-6 to TRBJ2-7; 7 nucleotides agree with TRBD1. Germline CDR1 and CDR2: SGHDT and YYEEEE. The CDR3 consists of 15 residues. The ends lost 5 bases at V and 0 bases at J; junction bases unmatched: 8. This CDR3 reads CASRFGQVLSYEQYF. The DNA for the CDR3 is TGTGCCAGCAGATTCGGACAGGTTCTCTCCTACGAGCAGTACTTC.

This clonotype was seen more than once but under ten times. The chain links TRBV4-1 to TRBJ2-7; tentative D call: TRBD2 (6 bases). The germline V and J ends were trimmed by 2 bases and 3 bases, with 8 bases remaining between them. Per the germline V gene, CDR1 is MGHRA and CDR2 is YSYEKL. The CDR3 loop spans 13 amino acids. The CDR3 reads CASSQREFYEQYF. In DNA form, the CDR3 reads TGCGCCAGCAGCCAACGGGAGTTCTACGAGCAGTACTTC.

This clonotype occurred a few times. The rearrangement links TRBV6-5 to TRBJ1-5; possibly TRBD1 for D (5 bases). V shed 6 bases and J shed 0 bases, with 12 bases lying between them. Germline loops: CDR1 MNHEY, CDR2 SVGAGI. CDR3 length: 15 residues. CDR3 region: CASRAVRDSNQPQHF. In nucleotides, the CDR3 is TGTGCCAGCAGGGCCGTCAGGGATAGCAATCAGCCCCAGCATTTT.

The rearrangement uses TRBV29-1 and TRBJ2-3; 7 nucleotides match TRBD1. Germline CDR1 reads SQVTM; CDR2 reads ANQGSEA. The V gene end was trimmed by 6 bases and the J gene end by 1 base; junction bases not matched to a gene: 7. This CDR3 is 14 amino acids long. The CDR3 coding sequence is TGCAGCGTGGACAGGCCACAGGGCACAGATACGCAGTATTTT. Translating gives CSVDRPQGTDTQYF.

The J gene is TRBJ2-5, the V gene TRBV20-1; D possibly corresponds to TRBD1 (6 bases). Germline V gene data show CDR1 as DFQATT and CDR2 as SNEGSKA (reference sequence). The CDR3 runs 12 residues. V lost 6 bases and J lost 1, with 9 bases in between. As DNA, the CDR3 is TGCAGTGCCCGACAGGTCCAAGAGACCCAGTACTTC. It encodes CSARQVQETQYF.

This clonotype was seen only a few times. The rearrangement links TRBV4-1 to TRBJ2-4; D unclear. Germline V gene data show CDR1 as MGHRA and CDR2 as YSYEKL. The V and J ends lost 2 bases and 6 bases respectively, with 23 bases between them. The CDR3 loop spans 18 amino acids. The CDR3 DNA is TGCGCCAGCAGCCAAAATAGGGCTCCTGTTAGCCAGAGAAACATTCAGTACTTC. This gives the protein CASSQNRAPVSQRNIQYF.

The V call is TRBV28, the J call TRBJ2-2; no reliable D call. The V gene's germline CDR1 is MDHEN and CDR2 SYDVKM. Deletions cut 6 bases from V and 5 bases from J, with 19 bases between. CDR3 length: 16 amino acids. CDR3 in DNA: TGTGCCAGCAGCAGTTGGGCTGACGTTAGTACCGGGGAGCTGTTTTTT. Its translation: CASSSWADVSTGELFF. Combining the CDR3 with reference TRBV28 and TRBJ2-2 gives the whole variable domain DVKVTQSSRYLVKRTGEKVFLECVQDMDHENMFWYRQDPGLGLRLIYFSYDVKMKEKGDIPEGYSVSREKKERFSLILESASTNQTSMYLCASSSWADVSTGELFFGEGSRLTVL.

The chain has TRBV7-2 and TRBJ2-2; 7 nucleotides line up with TRBD2. V was pared by 7 bases and J by 5 bases, with 7 bases of the junction left unmatched. Germline values: CDR1 SGHTA, CDR2 FQGNSA. The CDR3 consists of 14 residues. CDR3 sequence: CASTATRGTGELFF. The CDR3 region has the DNA TGTGCCAGCACCGCCACGCGGGGGACCGGGGAGCTGTTTTTT.

The chain couples TRBV14 to TRBJ2-1, with D perhaps TRBD1 (6 bases). Germline V CDR1 and CDR2: SGHDN, FVKESK. The CDR3 sequence is 11 residues long. Trimming shortened V by 4 bases and J by 9 bases, and 7 bases separated the two germline ends. CDR3 DNA sequence: TGTGCCAGCAGCCGGACAGTTGAGCAGTTCTTC. This codes for CASSRTVEQFF.